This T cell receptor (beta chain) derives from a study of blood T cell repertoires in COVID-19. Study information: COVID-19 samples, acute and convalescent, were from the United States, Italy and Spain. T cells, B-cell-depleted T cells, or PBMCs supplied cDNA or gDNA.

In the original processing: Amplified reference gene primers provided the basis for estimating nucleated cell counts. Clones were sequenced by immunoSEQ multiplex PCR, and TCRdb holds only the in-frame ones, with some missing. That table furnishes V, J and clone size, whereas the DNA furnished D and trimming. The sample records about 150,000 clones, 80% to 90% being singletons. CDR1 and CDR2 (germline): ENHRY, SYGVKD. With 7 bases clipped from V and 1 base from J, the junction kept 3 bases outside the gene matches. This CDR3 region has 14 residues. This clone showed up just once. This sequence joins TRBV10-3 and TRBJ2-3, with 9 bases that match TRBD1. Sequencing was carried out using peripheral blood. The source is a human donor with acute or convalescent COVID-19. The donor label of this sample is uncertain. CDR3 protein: CAITRDRGTDTQYF. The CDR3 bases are TGTGCCATCACCCGGGACAGGGGCACAGATACGCAGTATTTT.